One and the same sample provided the 30 T cell receptor beta chains below, sequenced in a study of shared clonotypes between healthy human individuals. Assay used: immunoSEQ multiplex PCR; TCRdb lists only in-frame clones, some missing. The sample shows about 2.1 million clones, just under 95% of them seen only once. The naive CD8 subset, CD45RO-negative cells positively selected for CCR7, excluded terminally differentiated effector memory CD45RA+ cells. Sequenced input: naive CD8+ T cells from PBMCs. The receptor source for this set is a man between 18 and 29 years old in good health. Some clones in this sample may be carry-over from other donors' samples.

The gene calls are TRBV4-2 and TRBJ1-1; D is unclear. Looked up from germline, CDR1 is LGHNA and CDR2 is YNFKEQ. The CDR3 totals 20 residues. Trimming removed 0 bases at V and 3 bases at J, with 26 bases between. CDR3 in DNA: TGTGCCAGCAGCCAAGATAGAGTTTGGTCGGAAGGCGGATTTTACACTGAAGCTTTCTTT. This translates into CASSQDRVWSEGGFYTEAFF.

This clone was recorded once. The rearrangement links TRBV7-9 to TRBJ2-7; D is tentatively TRBD1 or TRBD2 (6 bases each). The CDR3 consists of 15 residues. CDR1 is SEHNR, CDR2 FQNEAQ, per germline (reference sequence). Deletions cut 5 bases from V and 2 bases from J, with 16 bases between. The CDR3 loop reads CASSGRGTPTYEQYF. The CDR3 DNA is TGTGCCAGCAGCGGACGGGGGACACCTACCTACGAGCAGTACTTC.

This chain joins TRBV27 and TRBJ2-7; D possibly corresponds to TRBD2 (6 bases). Per the germline V gene, CDR1 is MNHEY and CDR2 is SMNVEV (reference sequence). The germline V and J ends were trimmed by 4 bases and 3 bases, with 19 bases remaining between them. CDR3 length: 16 amino acids. The CDR3 nucleotides read TGTGCCAGCAGTTCCCGGCCCACGGGGGTCCGCTACGAGCAGTACTTC. This sequence encodes CASSSRPTGVRYEQYF.

The V and J genes are TRBV5-1 and TRBJ2-7; D possibly corresponds to TRBD2 (6 bases). Germline CDR1 and CDR2: SGHRS and YFSETQ. The CDR3 extends over 14 amino acids. V was shortened by 3 bases and J by 0 bases, with 10 bases between the two germline ends. This CDR3 is CASSWGVPSYEQYF. In DNA, the CDR3 is TGCGCCAGCAGCTGGGGGGTGCCCTCCTACGAGCAGTACTTC.

The chain has TRBV11-2 and TRBJ2-7; D is perhaps TRBD1 (5 bases). Germline V gene sequence: CDR1 SGHAT, CDR2 FQNNGV. Trimming took off 0 bases at V and 5 bases at J, with 17 bases between the two ends. The CDR3 is made up of 16 amino acids. The CDR3 sequence: CASSLDFTGHINEQYF. The CDR3 DNA follows: TGTGCCAGCAGCTTAGATTTTACAGGACATATCAACGAGCAGTACTTC.

This clone appeared a few times. The genes are TRBV4-1 and TRBJ1-1, with 8 bases matching TRBD1. After removal of 1 base from V and 3 bases from J, the junction contained 1 base not matched to a gene. Germline loops: CDR1 MGHRA, CDR2 YSYEKL. The CDR3 loop spans 14 amino acids. CDR3 region: CASSQAQGDTEAFF. CDR3 coding DNA: TGCGCCAGCAGCCAAGCACAGGGGGACACTGAAGCTTTCTTT.

J is TRBJ2-3 and V is TRBV29-1; unclear D gene. V lost 3 bases to trimming and J lost 7 bases, with 14 bases between them. The CDR3 is 13 residues long. Germline V lookup: CDR1 SQVTM, CDR2 ANQGSEA. The chain's CDR3 is CSVDSGPLNTQYF. CDR3 bases: TGCAGCGTTGACTCGGGCCCGCTGAATACGCAGTATTTT.

A few counts support this clone. The rearrangement joins TRBV6-5 to TRBJ1-1, with TRBD1 matching 7 bases. The CDR3 spans 13 residues. J was trimmed by 3 bases and V by 7 bases; bases with no gene match: 5. The germline CDR1 and CDR2 sequences are MNHEY and SVGAGI. In nucleotides, the CDR3 is TGTGCCAGCAAGACAGGGAGGGACACTGAAGCTTTCTTT. It translates to CASKTGRDTEAFF.

This chain links TRBV7-9 with TRBJ2-7; 14 bases line up with TRBD2. Germline assignment: CDR1 SEHNR and CDR2 FQNEAQ (reference sequence). Losses at the gene ends were 1 base for V and 2 bases for J; bases not matched to a gene: 1. The CDR3 covers 16 residues. CDR3 nucleotides: TGTGCCAGCAGCTTAGGACTAGCGGGAGGGGCCTACGAGCAGTACTTC. Its protein product is CASSLGLAGGAYEQYF.

The J gene is TRBJ1-4, the V gene TRBV7-9; 7 positions match TRBD1. CDR1 is SEHNR, CDR2 FQNEAQ, per germline (reference sequence). After removal of 2 bases from V and 4 bases from J, the junction contained 7 bases not matched to a gene. There are 16 residues in the CDR3. The CDR3 DNA follows: TGTGCCAGCAGCTTATTGAGGGGGCACCGTAATGAAAAACTGTTTTTT. It codes for CASSLLRGHRNEKLFF. Using reference TRBV7-9 and TRBJ1-4 for the parts outside the CDR3, the full variable domain is DTGVSQNPRHKITKRGQNVTFRCDPISEHNRLYWYRQTLGQGPEFLTYFQNEAQLEKSRLLSDRFSAERPKGSFSTLEIQRTEQGDSAMYLCASSLLRGHRNEKLFFGSGTQLSVL.

A remark on this clone: One end of the junction varies from germline; a read error may be responsible. The chain uses TRBV12-5 and TRBJ2-3; no clear D gene. CDR1 LGHNT and CDR2 FRNRAP come from the germline V gene. CDR3 size: 12 residues. In DNA form, the CDR3 reads TGTGCTAGTGGTTTGGTAATCAGAGCTCGGCATTTT. Protein: CASGLVIRARHF.

This chain links TRBV6-4 with TRBJ2-1, with 8 bases fitting TRBD2. The CDR3 consists of 15 residues. With V trimmed by 0 bases and J by 9 bases, 7 bases remained unmatched. Germline CDR1 reads MRHNA; CDR2 reads SNTAGT. This chain's CDR3 is CASSDSAGAGGEQFF. The DNA for the CDR3 is TGTGCCAGCAGTGACTCAGCGGGAGCAGGCGGTGAGCAGTTCTTC.

This clone was detected once. The chain employs TRBV7-9 and TRBJ1-3, with D unresolved. Trimming removed 1 base from V and 6 bases from J, with 10 bases in between. This CDR3 has 14 amino acids. CDR1 SEHNR and CDR2 FQNEAQ come from the germline V gene (reference sequence). CDR3 sequence: CASSLVGIENTIYF. CDR3 nucleotide sequence: TGTGCCAGCAGCTTAGTTGGGATTGAAAACACCATATATTTT.

V is TRBV5-4 and J is TRBJ2-3; D could derive from TRBD1 or TRBD2 (5 bases each). With 9 bases removed from V and 2 bases from J, the gap between germline ends came to 13 bases. The CDR3 is 13 residues long. Germline V gene sequence: CDR1 SGHNT, CDR2 YYREEE (reference sequence). This CDR3 is CATPGRNTDTQYF. The CDR3 nucleotides are TGTGCCACCCCGGGACGGAACACAGATACGCAGTATTTT.

V gene TRBV28 combines with J gene TRBJ2-5, with D uncertain. With 2 bases removed from V and 7 bases from J, the gap between germline ends came to 11 bases. This CDR3 is 13 amino acids long. Germline CDR1 MDHEN, CDR2 SYDVKM. CDR3 protein: CASSLTPGGTQYF. In DNA form, the CDR3 reads TGTGCCAGCAGTTTAACCCCGGGTGGGACCCAGTACTTC. The entire variable domain, with the rest obtained from reference TRBV28 and TRBJ2-5, is as follows: DVKVTQSSRYLVKRTGEKVFLECVQDMDHENMFWYRQDPGLGLRLIYFSYDVKMKEKGDIPEGYSVSREKKERFSLILESASTNQTSMYLCASSLTPGGTQYFGPGTRLLVL.

Remarks on this clone: One end of the junction is discordant with germline, which a read error may explain. The chain links TRBV4-1 to TRBJ1-1; D is unresolved. The CDR3 totals 14 residues. Germline V gene data show CDR1 as MGHRA and CDR2 as YSYEKL. CDR3 loop: CASSPIPGVTHDDF. The CDR3 DNA reads as TGCGCCAGCAGCCCCATCCCCGGGGTCACCCACGACGACTTT.

This chain joins TRBV27 and TRBJ2-1, with TRBD2 identical over 9 bases. Germline assignment: CDR1 MNHEY and CDR2 SMNVEV (reference sequence). The CDR3 runs 14 residues. J was trimmed by 7 bases and V by 2 bases; bases with no gene match: 3. CDR3 sequence: CASSLRTSVNEQFF. In DNA, the CDR3 is TGTGCCAGCAGTTTACGGACTAGCGTAAATGAGCAGTTCTTC.

The V gene is TRBV6-5, the J gene TRBJ1-2; the D gene is possibly TRBD1 (6 bases). This CDR3 comprises 13 residues. Germline CDR1 and CDR2: MNHEY and SVGAGI. Trimming pared 6 bases from V and 4 bases from J, leaving 12 bases between. Here the CDR3 DNA reads TGTGCCAGCAGCCCGGGACAAGTCTATGGCTACACCTTC. Protein sequence: CASSPGQVYGYTF.

This rearrangement joins TRBV28 to TRBJ2-3, with D uncertain. The CDR3 sequence is 16 residues long. V lost 5 bases to trimming and J lost 2 bases, with 17 bases between them. CDR1 and CDR2 (germline): MDHEN, SYDVKM. DNA for the CDR3: TGTGCCAGCAGTGGGGAAACGGTGGTGGACACAGATACGCAGTATTTT. Residues: CASSGETVVDTDTQYF.

The chain has TRBV5-6 and TRBJ2-7, with D maybe TRBD1 (5 bases). CDR3 length equals 13 residues. Germline CDR1 reads SGHDT; CDR2 reads YYEEEE. V lost 1 base, J lost 5 bases, and 10 bases lay in between. The CDR3 spells CASSLWSGNEQYF. CDR3 nucleotide sequence: TGTGCCAGCAGCTTGTGGTCAGGGAACGAGCAGTACTTC.

V usage is TRBV5-4 and J usage is TRBJ2-2, with 9 bases lining up with TRBD1. Germline CDR1 SGHNT, CDR2 YYREEE (reference sequence). CDR3 size: 17 residues. V trimming: 4 bases; J trimming: 4 bases; junction bases outside the gene matches: 11. CDR3 in amino acids: CASSRAGNRGPTGELFF. The CDR3 bases are TGTGCCAGCAGCCGGGCGGGAAACAGGGGGCCCACCGGGGAGCTGTTTTTT.

V usage is TRBV7-8 and J usage is TRBJ2-1, with TRBD2 as a possible D gene (5 bases). Germline CDR1 and CDR2: SGHVS and FQNEAQ. This CDR3 spans 14 amino acids. Trimming removed 7 bases at V and 6 bases at J, with 16 bases between. CDR3 sequence: CASTSGLAVNEQFF. DNA for the CDR3: TGTGCCAGCACCTCCGGGCTAGCTGTCAATGAGCAGTTCTTC.

The chain employs TRBV6-6 and TRBJ1-5; tentative D call: TRBD1 (5 bases). CDR1 and CDR2 (germline): MNHNY, SVGAGI (reference sequence). Trimming took 4 bases from V and 6 from J, leaving 10 bases between them. This CDR3 is built from 13 residues. CDR3 residues: CASSLGEVQPQHF. The CDR3, as DNA: TGTGCCAGCAGTTTAGGGGAGGTTCAGCCCCAGCATTTT.

This rearrangement joins TRBV9 to TRBJ2-1; D not certain. The CDR3 totals 16 residues. The V and J ends lost 3 bases and 0 bases respectively, with 13 bases between them. Germline CDR1 is SGDLS and CDR2 is YYNGEE. The CDR3 coding sequence is TGTGCCAGCAGCGAAAAGGCAGGTAGCTCCTACAATGAGCAGTTCTTC. Translating it yields CASSEKAGSSYNEQFF.

The CDR3 reads CASSLSQSAYREQFF. CDR3 bases: TGTGCCAGCAGTTTATCCCAATCCGCTTATCGTGAGCAGTTCTTC. The chain couples TRBV27 to TRBJ2-1; D not certain. Germline assignment: CDR1 MNHEY and CDR2 SMNVEV (reference sequence). The germline V and J ends were trimmed by 0 bases and 9 bases, with 15 bases remaining between them. There are 15 residues in the CDR3.

V usage is TRBV18 and J usage is TRBJ2-6; D is uncertain. Trimming removed 2 bases at V and 6 bases at J, with 8 bases between. The germline V gene has CDR1 KGHSH and CDR2 LQKENI. This CDR3 comprises 14 residues. The CDR3 sequence is CASSPAEVANVLTF. Written as DNA, the CDR3 is TGTGCCAGCTCACCAGCCGAGGTGGCCAACGTCCTGACTTTC.

This clone is a singleton in its sample. The V gene is TRBV27, the J gene TRBJ1-5, with D hard to call. Between the trimmed V and J ends, which lost 3 bases and 6 bases, there was a span of 6 bases. CDR1 and CDR2 (germline): MNHEY, SMNVEV (reference sequence). This CDR3 is 12 amino acids long. The CDR3 coding sequence is TGTGCCAGCAGTTTTCACGGTCAGCCCCAGCATTTT. The encoded protein is CASSFHGQPQHF.

The CDR3 protein is CASLSLIAGWNIQYF. The CDR3 DNA reads TGTGCCAGTCTGTCCCTAATTGCGGGATGGAACATTCAGTACTTC. V gene TRBV19 combines with J gene TRBJ2-4, with D perhaps matching TRBD2 (6 bases). The germline gives CDR1 LNHDA, CDR2 SQIVND (reference sequence). The CDR3 sequence is 15 residues long. Trimming took 8 bases from V and 7 from J, leaving 21 bases between them. Full variable domain (outside the CDR3, taken from reference TRBV19 and TRBJ2-4): DGGITQSPKYLFRKEGQNVTLSCEQNLNHDAMYWYRQDPGQGLRLIYYSQIVNDFQKGDIAEGYSVSREKKESFPLTVTSAQKNPTAFYLCASLSLIAGWNIQYFGAGTRLSVL.

V gene TRBV27 combines with J gene TRBJ1-3; tentatively, D is TRBD1 (5 bases). The length of the CDR3 is 13 residues. Trimming left V 5 bases short and J 4 bases short, with 9 bases between. The V gene's germline CDR1 is MNHEY and CDR2 SMNVEV (reference sequence). CDR3 sequence reads: CASSPRQGNTIYF. CDR3 bases: TGTGCCAGCAGTCCGAGACAGGGAAACACCATATATTTT.

The rearrangement links TRBV18 to TRBJ2-7; no clear D. This CDR3 region has 15 residues. V lost 0 bases, J lost 3 bases, and 12 bases lay in between. In germline, CDR1 is KGHSH, CDR2 LQKENI. CDR3 loop: CASSPPEGLHYEQYF. The CDR3 DNA reads TGTGCCAGCTCACCACCAGAAGGGCTCCACTACGAGCAGTACTTC.